The 20 T cell receptor beta chains below were found in one sample sequenced in a study of blood T cells in healthy people across ages. Next came a second PCR, run for about 6 to 12 cycles, which used a sample-barcoded 5' primer along with a J-beta primer mix. TCRdb ran MiXCR on the 5' RACE reads and lists one entry per CDR3 protein. The sample records some 1,800,000 distinct CDR3 sequences, 39% being singletons. Sequenced: blood. Receptors originate from a human donor in good health.

The rearrangement uses TRBV7-8 and TRBJ2-1, with TRBD2 as a possible D gene (5 bases). This CDR3 is 13 amino acids long. V lost 8 bases and J 4 bases, leaving 12 bases between the germline ends. Germline CDR1 SGHVS, CDR2 FQNEAQ. Here the CDR3 reads CASERPGYNEQFF. The CDR3, as DNA: TGTGCCAGCGAGCGGCCGGGGTACAATGAGCAGTTCTTC.

The chain couples TRBV4-1 to TRBJ2-3; maybe TRBD2 (5 bases). V lost 3 bases and J 2 bases, leaving 9 bases between the germline ends. There are 14 residues in the CDR3. Germline assignment: CDR1 MGHRA and CDR2 YSYEKL. This CDR3 is CASSHTGYTDTQYF. CDR3 bases: TGCGCCAGCAGCCACACGGGATACACAGATACGCAGTATTTT.

For this clonotype: A read error may produce the germline difference seen at one junction end. The chain has TRBV29-1 and TRBJ2-3; no firm D call. The CDR3 consists of 15 residues. Germline-derived CDR1 and CDR2 are SQVTM and ANQGSEA. CDR3 bases: TGCAGCGCTCCCGCGCCCGGGTTCCCCCCAGATATGCAGTATTTT. Amino acid sequence: CSAPAPGFPPDMQYF.

The chain is built from TRBV4-3 and TRBJ2-1; D is possibly TRBD1 (6 bases). The J call may be faulty, since TRBJ2-7 better matches the DNA end. The CDR3 is 16 amino acids. From germline, CDR1 is LGHNA and CDR2 YSLEER. The CDR3 loop is CASSQDLAGATYEQYF. CDR3 coding DNA: TGCGCCAGCAGCCAAGATCTGGCAGGGGCCACCTACGAGCAGTACTTC.

There are many counts of this clonotype. The chain employs TRBV28 and TRBJ2-7; D uncertain. This CDR3 contains 12 residues. Trimming cost V 6 bases and J 0 bases, with 6 bases left between them. Per the germline V gene, CDR1 is MDHEN and CDR2 is SYDVKM. The CDR3 loop reads CASSQSSYEQYF. As DNA, the CDR3 is TGTGCCAGCAGCCAAAGCTCCTACGAGCAGTACTTC. Together with reference TRBV28 and TRBJ2-7, the CDR3 gives the full variable domain: DVKVTQSSRYLVKRTGEKVFLECVQDMDHENMFWYRQDPGLGLRLIYFSYDVKMKEKGDIPEGYSVSREKKERFSLILESASTNQTSMYLCASSQSSYEQYFGPGTRLTVT.

The chain couples TRBV7-2 to TRBJ1-6; TRBD1 matches 8 bases. CDR3 size: 12 residues. Germline values: CDR1 SGHTA, CDR2 FQGNSA. V trimming: 3 bases; J trimming: 12 bases; junction bases outside the gene matches: 1. This CDR3 reads CASSFTGGPLHF. The CDR3 DNA is TGTGCCAGCAGCTTTACAGGGGGACCCCTCCACTTT.

The chain uses TRBV4-1 and TRBJ1-6; TRBD1 matches at 8 bases. V was pared by 1 base and J by 6 bases, with 2 bases of the junction left unmatched. Per germline, CDR1 MGHRA and CDR2 YSYEKL. The CDR3 has 15 amino acids. The CDR3 bases are TGCGCCAGCAGCCAAGGGACAGGGCCTAATTCACCCCTCCACTTT. Encoded protein: CASSQGTGPNSPLHF.

Only one count was recorded for this clonotype. This chain connects TRBV6-6 to TRBJ1-2, with 7 bases matching TRBD1. With V trimmed by 4 bases and J by 3 bases, 8 bases remained unmatched. Looked up from germline, CDR1 is MNHNY and CDR2 is SVGAGI (reference sequence). This CDR3 spans 15 amino acids. CDR3 bases: TGTGCCAGCAGTTTGCCGGGGGACAGCCACTATGGCTACACCTTC. This codes for CASSLPGDSHYGYTF.

The V gene is TRBV10-3, the J gene TRBJ2-3; D remains unclear. V was trimmed by 2 bases and J by 4 bases, leaving 13 bases between them. CDR1 and CDR2 (germline): ENHRY, SYGVKD. There are 15 residues in the CDR3. The CDR3: CAISERSPPADTQYF. CDR3 sequence (DNA): TGTGCCATCAGTGAGCGGAGTCCACCAGCAGATACGCAGTATTTT.

The gene calls are TRBV29-1 and TRBJ2-7; D is perhaps TRBD1 (5 bases). The V and J ends lost 7 bases and 5 bases respectively, with 15 bases between them. This CDR3 spans 12 amino acids. In germline, CDR1 is SQVTM, CDR2 ANQGSEA. The DNA for the CDR3 is TGCAGCGGGGTTTATGTAGGGGACGAGCAGTACTTC. Translation gives CSGVYVGDEQYF.

This chain links TRBV24-1 with TRBJ2-1; 9 bases match TRBD1. Germline lookup yields CDR1 KGHDR and CDR2 SFDVKD. The CDR3 length is 12 residues. V shed 9 bases and J 13 bases; nucleotides not matched to a gene: 9. The CDR3 loop is CATGTGRETQFF. The CDR3 bases are TGTGCCACCGGGACAGGGAGGGAGACCCAGTTCTTC.

This clonotype was recorded many times. J is TRBJ2-7 and V is TRBV20-1, with a weak D call TRBD1 (5 bases). CDR3 length: 17 residues. Trimming removed 4 bases at V and 1 base at J, with 23 bases between. Germline CDR1 reads DFQATT; CDR2 reads SNEGSKA (reference sequence). CDR3 loop: CSAIQFSLQGGSYEQYF. The CDR3 nucleotides are TGCAGTGCTATTCAGTTCAGCCTGCAGGGTGGATCCTACGAGCAGTACTTC.

Details on this clonotype: The junction departs from the called germline gene at one end, perhaps through a read error. The V call is TRBV28, the J call TRBJ2-1; 11 nucleotides match TRBD1. This CDR3 is 14 amino acids long. The germline V gene has CDR1 MDHEN and CDR2 SYDVKM. The CDR3 DNA follows: TGTGCCGGCAGTTCCGGGGACAGGGGGGCGATACAGGTCTTC. As protein: CAGSSGDRGAIQVF.

This rearrangement joins TRBV12-3 or TRBV12-4 to TRBJ2-1; D is unclear. The CDR3 totals 16 residues. The V end was cut by 6 bases, the J end by 8 bases, with 23 bases between. The CDR3: CASSRTARRNDYEQFF. The CDR3 nucleotides are TGTGCCAGCAGCCGGACGGCTCGAAGGAATGACTATGAGCAGTTCTTC.

As to this clonotype: An end of the junction differs from the germline gene, which may be a read error. The chain employs TRBV27 and TRBJ2-1; TRBD1 matches at 8 bases. CDR1 and CDR2 from the germline V gene are MNHEY and SMNVEV (reference sequence). This CDR3 is built from 15 residues. The CDR3 bases are TGTGCTAGCAGGTTAATCGGGGCAGGGGGCTATGAGCAGTTCTTC. Amino acids: CASRLIGAGGYEQFF.

The V and J genes are TRBV25-1 and TRBJ1-1; weak D call: TRBD1 (5 bases). Trimming shortened V by 0 bases and J by 6 bases, and 17 bases separated the two germline ends. The CDR3 length is 16 residues. CDR1 is MGHDK, CDR2 SYGVNS, per germline. The CDR3 DNA reads TGTGCCAGCAGTGAATATTTTTCAGGGCCCAACGCTGAAGCTTTCTTT. Encoded protein: CASSEYFSGPNAEAFF.

This chain links TRBV6-2 or TRBV6-3 with TRBJ2-7, with TRBD2 as a possible D gene (6 bases). CDR1 is MNHEY, CDR2 SVGEGT, per germline. V lost 2 bases to trimming and J lost 3 bases, with 11 bases between them. The CDR3 runs 14 residues. Written as DNA, the CDR3 is TGTGCCAGCAGTTACGGCGGGGTTGGCTACGAGCAGTACTTC. Translation gives CASSYGGVGYEQYF.

The V call is TRBV3-1, the J call TRBJ1-2; TRBD1 might be the D (6 bases). Germline V gives CDR1 LGHDT, CDR2 YNNKEL (reference sequence). Trimming removed 0 bases at V and 6 bases at J, with 20 bases between. The CDR3 loop spans 17 amino acids. CDR3 sequence: CASSQDFRRGQEDGYTF. For the CDR3, the DNA is TGTGCCAGCAGCCAAGATTTTAGGCGGGGGCAGGAGGATGGCTACACCTTC.

The rearrangement uses TRBV7-8 and TRBJ2-7, with D unresolved. The CDR3 extends over 13 amino acids. Trimming left V 5 bases short and J 2 bases short, with 10 bases between. CDR1 and CDR2 (germline): SGHVS, FQNEAQ. The CDR3 sequence: CASSNLDAYEQYF. The CDR3 DNA reads as TGTGCCAGCAGCAACTTAGATGCCTACGAGCAGTACTTC.

This clonotype showed up just a few times. The chain has TRBV20-1 and TRBJ2-7; no firm D call. V was clipped by 3 bases and J by 0 bases, with 15 bases between them. Per germline, CDR1 DFQATT and CDR2 SNEGSKA (reference sequence). The CDR3 runs to 15 residues. This CDR3 is CSASKGTTSSYEQYF. CDR3 nucleotides: TGCAGTGCTAGCAAGGGCACCACAAGCTCCTACGAGCAGTACTTC.